This T cell receptor (beta chain) came from a study of type 1 and type 2 diabetes patients. Study in general: Magnetic bead positive selection isolated CD4+ or CD8+ T cells from PBMCs. Study outcomes and limitations: In type 2 diabetes, highly-expanded CD4+ clones took a median roughly 3.8% of reads. Both CD4+ and CD8+ type 2 diabetes repertoires showed significantly higher diversity than type 1. Type 2 diabetes and control V and J usage correlated highly, around 0.97.

A note on this clonotype: Its antigen is unidentified.

Genomic DNA was the PCR template. A primer set of 30 forward and 13 reverse primers amplified the CDR3. MiXCR, run by TCRdb on the multiplex PCR reads, gives a single entry per CDR3 protein. The sample carries more than 250,000 distinct CDR3 sequences, 47% recorded once. V was pared by 1 base and J by 4 bases, with 1 base of the junction left unmatched. The CDR3 consists of 14 residues. Germline V lookup: CDR1 GTSNPN, CDR2 SVGIG (reference sequence). The source of this sequence is a young man with type 2 diabetes. This sequence joins TRBV30 and TRBJ2-7; 13 bases fit TRBD2. The sample comprised peripheral blood mononuclear cells (PBMCs). Written as DNA, the CDR3 is TGTGCCTGGAGTGGACTAGCGGGAGGTTACGAGCAGTACTTC. Translation gives CAWSGLAGGYEQYF.